Each of the 6 T cell receptor beta chains below was sequenced from the same sample in a study of patients and donors after allogeneic stem cell transplantation. A single record per CDR3 protein comes from TCRdb applying MiXCR to the RT-PCR reads. Found here are about 960,000 distinct CDR3 sequences, about a sixth of them singletons; the top ten hold roughly 6%. The sample taken for sequencing was blood, either unsorted or a sorted T cell fraction (not recorded which). The receptors derive from a human donor who was either an allogeneic HSCT recipient or a stem cell or donor lymphocyte infusion donor (not recorded which). It is not recorded whose cells these are; they may come from a transplant donor.

This clonotype was seen a few times. This chain joins TRBV29-1 and TRBJ2-2; D uncertain. Germline V CDR1 and CDR2: SQVTM, ANQGSEA. With 3 bases removed from V and 7 bases from J, the gap between germline ends came to 12 bases. The CDR3 consists of 13 residues. In nucleotides, the CDR3 is TGCAGCGTTGATGAAGGCGGACGCGGGGAGCTGTTTTTT. It encodes CSVDEGGRGELFF.

The V call is TRBV12-3 or TRBV12-4, the J call TRBJ2-7; D gene unclear. The CDR3 is made up of 13 amino acids. V was clipped by 6 bases and J by 5 bases, with 14 bases between them. CDR3 in amino acids: CASRRDRFDEQYF. The DNA for the CDR3 is TGTGCCAGCAGACGAGACCGCTTCGACGAGCAGTACTTC.

There are a few counts of this clonotype. CDR3 in DNA: TGTGCCACCAACAGGGGGGCCGGGGAGCTGTTTTTT. Translated: CATNRGAGELFF. V and J are TRBV24-1 and TRBJ2-2; 8 nucleotides match TRBD1. The CDR3 runs 12 residues. V lost 8 bases to trimming and J lost 6 bases; unmatched junction nucleotides: 1. From germline, CDR1 is KGHDR and CDR2 SFDVKD.

In its sample, this clonotype was seen once. The J gene is TRBJ2-3, the V gene TRBV5-1; the match to TRBD2 covers 10 bases. Germline trimming cut 0 bases from V and 6 bases from J; bases unmatched to any gene: 4. In germline, CDR1 is SGHRS, CDR2 YFSETQ. The CDR3 is made up of 15 amino acids. The DNA for the CDR3 is TGCGCCAGCAGCTTGGACGCTAGCGGGAGTGATACGCAGTATTTT. Protein product: CASSLDASGSDTQYF.

This clonotype was seen a few times. CDR3: CASSLTSGGDTDTQYF. The CDR3 DNA is TGTGCCAGCAGTTTGACTAGCGGGGGGGACACAGATACGCAGTATTTT. The chain couples TRBV27 to TRBJ2-3; TRBD2 agrees at 14 bases. The CDR3 contains 16 residues. In germline, CDR1 is MNHEY, CDR2 SMNVEV (reference sequence). The ends lost 3 bases at V and 2 bases at J; junction bases unmatched: 1.

This clonotype was observed at least ten times. The rearrangement joins TRBV10-3 to TRBJ2-7; possibly TRBD1 for D (5 bases). Deletions cut 1 base from V and 7 bases from J, with 14 bases between. Germline CDR1 reads ENHRY; CDR2 reads SYGVKD. The CDR3 runs 14 residues. As DNA, the CDR3 is TGTGCCATCAGTGAGTTCCCAGACAGCCAAGAGCAGTACTTC. Its translation is CAISEFPDSQEQYF.